The present TCR beta chain was sequenced within a study of cytomegalovirus exposure and HLA in healthy donors. CDR3 length: 18 amino acids. The V gene end was trimmed by 1 base and the J gene end by 0 bases; junction bases not matched to a gene: 11. Germline CDR1 and CDR2: LGHNA and YSLEER. This clone is a singleton in its sample. The PCR had 60 Vbeta and 13 Jbeta primers. This table comes from immunoSEQ multiplex PCR, and its TCRdb copy is limited to in-frame clones, with some not included. The data hold 100,000 to 150,000 clones, with around three quarters observed a single time. This receptor was identified in a man aged 18-30 years in good health and CMV-seronegative. The rearrangement links TRBV4-3 to TRBJ1-1; TRBD1 agrees at 7 bases. The sample taken for sequencing was PBMCs. CDR3 residues: CASSQGVVSGQLNTEAFF. For the CDR3, the DNA is TGCGCCAGCAGCCAAGGGGTCGTCTCGGGACAGTTGAACACTGAAGCTTTCTTT.